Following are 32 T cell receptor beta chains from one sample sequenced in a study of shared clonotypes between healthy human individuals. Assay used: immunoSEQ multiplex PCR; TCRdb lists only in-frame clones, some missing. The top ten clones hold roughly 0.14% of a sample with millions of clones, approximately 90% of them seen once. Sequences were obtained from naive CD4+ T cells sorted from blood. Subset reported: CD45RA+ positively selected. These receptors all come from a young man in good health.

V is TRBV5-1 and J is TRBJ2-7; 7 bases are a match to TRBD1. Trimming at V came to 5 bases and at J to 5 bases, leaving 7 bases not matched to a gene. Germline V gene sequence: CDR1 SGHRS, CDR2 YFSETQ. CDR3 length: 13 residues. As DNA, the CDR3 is TGCGCCAGCAGTAACAGGGGAGCGAACGAGCAGTACTTC. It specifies CASSNRGANEQYF. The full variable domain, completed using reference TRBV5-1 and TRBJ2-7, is KAGVTQTPRYLIKTRGQQVTLSCSPISGHRSVSWYQQTPGQGLQFLFEYFSETQRNKGNFPGRFSGRQFSNSRSEMNVSTLELGDSALYLCASSNRGANEQYFGPGTRLTVT.

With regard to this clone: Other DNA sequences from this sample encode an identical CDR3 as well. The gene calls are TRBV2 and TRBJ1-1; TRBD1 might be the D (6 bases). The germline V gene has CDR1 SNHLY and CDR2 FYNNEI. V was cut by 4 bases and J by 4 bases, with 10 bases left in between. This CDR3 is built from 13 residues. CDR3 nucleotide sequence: TGTGCCAGCAGTGGGGGGGCTAGCACTGAAGCTTTCTTT. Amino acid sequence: CASSGGASTEAFF.

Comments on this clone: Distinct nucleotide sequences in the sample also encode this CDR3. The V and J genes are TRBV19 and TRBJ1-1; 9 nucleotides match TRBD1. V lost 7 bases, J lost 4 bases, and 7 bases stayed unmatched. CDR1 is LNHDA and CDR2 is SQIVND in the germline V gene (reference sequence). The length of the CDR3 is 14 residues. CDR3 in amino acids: CASTRTGASTEAFF. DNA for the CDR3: TGTGCCAGTACCAGGACAGGGGCGAGCACTGAAGCTTTCTTT.

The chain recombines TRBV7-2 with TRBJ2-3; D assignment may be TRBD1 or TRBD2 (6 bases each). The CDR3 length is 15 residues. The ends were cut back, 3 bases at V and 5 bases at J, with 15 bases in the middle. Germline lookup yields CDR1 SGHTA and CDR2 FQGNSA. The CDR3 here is CASSFLWGARDTQYF. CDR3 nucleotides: TGTGCCAGCAGCTTTCTCTGGGGGGCCAGAGATACGCAGTATTTT. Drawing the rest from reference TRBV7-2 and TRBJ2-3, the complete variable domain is GAGVSQSPSNKVTEKGKDVELRCDPISGHTALYWYRQSLGQGLEFLIYFQGNSAPDKSGLPSDRFSAERTGGSVSTLTIQRTQQEDSAVYLCASSFLWGARDTQYFGPGTRLTVL.

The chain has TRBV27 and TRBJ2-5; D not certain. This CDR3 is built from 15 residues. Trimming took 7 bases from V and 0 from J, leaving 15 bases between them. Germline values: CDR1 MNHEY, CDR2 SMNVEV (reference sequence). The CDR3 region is CASTYSGRDQETQYF. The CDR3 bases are TGTGCCAGCACCTACTCCGGACGGGACCAAGAGACCCAGTACTTC.

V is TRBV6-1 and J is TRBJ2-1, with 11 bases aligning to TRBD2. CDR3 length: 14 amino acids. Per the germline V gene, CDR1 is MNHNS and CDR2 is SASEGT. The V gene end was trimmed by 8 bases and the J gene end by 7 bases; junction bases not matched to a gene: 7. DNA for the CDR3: TGTGCCAGCGAGGAACTAGCGGGAGTGAATGAGCAGTTCTTC. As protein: CASEELAGVNEQFF.

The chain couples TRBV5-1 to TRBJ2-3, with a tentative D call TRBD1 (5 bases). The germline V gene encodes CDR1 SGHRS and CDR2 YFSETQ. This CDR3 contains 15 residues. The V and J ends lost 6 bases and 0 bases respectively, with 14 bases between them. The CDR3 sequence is CASNIGQGSTDTQYF. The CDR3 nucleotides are TGCGCCAGCAACATTGGTCAGGGAAGCACAGATACGCAGTATTTT.

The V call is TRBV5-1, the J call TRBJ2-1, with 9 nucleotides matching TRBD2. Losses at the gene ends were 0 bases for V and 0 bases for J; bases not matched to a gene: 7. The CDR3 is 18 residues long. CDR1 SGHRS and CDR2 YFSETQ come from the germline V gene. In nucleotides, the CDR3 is TGCGCCAGCAGCTTGGGGAATCCGGGACTAGCCTCCTACAATGAGCAGTTCTTC. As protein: CASSLGNPGLASYNEQFF.

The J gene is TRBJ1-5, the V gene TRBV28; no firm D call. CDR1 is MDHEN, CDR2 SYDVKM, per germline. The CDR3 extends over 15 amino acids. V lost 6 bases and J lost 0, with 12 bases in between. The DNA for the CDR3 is TGTGCCAGCAGCTCAACAGAGAATAGCAATCAGCCCCAGCATTTT. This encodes CASSSTENSNQPQHF. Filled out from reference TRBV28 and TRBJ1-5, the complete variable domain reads DVKVTQSSRYLVKRTGEKVFLECVQDMDHENMFWYRQDPGLGLRLIYFSYDVKMKEKGDIPEGYSVSREKKERFSLILESASTNQTSMYLCASSSTENSNQPQHFGDGTRLSIL.

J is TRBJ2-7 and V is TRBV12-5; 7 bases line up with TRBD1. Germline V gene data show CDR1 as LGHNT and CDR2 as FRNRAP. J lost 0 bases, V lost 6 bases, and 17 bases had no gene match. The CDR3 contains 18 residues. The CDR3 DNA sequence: TGTGCTAGTGGACAGATACGGAAACAGGGGTATAGCTCCTACGAGCAGTACTTC. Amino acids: CASGQIRKQGYSSYEQYF.

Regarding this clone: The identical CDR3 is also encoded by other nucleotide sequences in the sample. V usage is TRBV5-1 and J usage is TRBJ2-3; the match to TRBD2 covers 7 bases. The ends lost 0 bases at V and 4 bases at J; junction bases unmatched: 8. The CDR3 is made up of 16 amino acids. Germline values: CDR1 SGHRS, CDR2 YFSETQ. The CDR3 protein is CASSLGASGPPDTQYF. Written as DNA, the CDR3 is TGCGCCAGCAGCTTGGGGGCTAGCGGCCCACCAGATACGCAGTATTTT. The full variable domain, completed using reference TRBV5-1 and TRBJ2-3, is KAGVTQTPRYLIKTRGQQVTLSCSPISGHRSVSWYQQTPGQGLQFLFEYFSETQRNKGNFPGRFSGRQFSNSRSEMNVSTLELGDSALYLCASSLGASGPPDTQYFGPGTRLTVL.

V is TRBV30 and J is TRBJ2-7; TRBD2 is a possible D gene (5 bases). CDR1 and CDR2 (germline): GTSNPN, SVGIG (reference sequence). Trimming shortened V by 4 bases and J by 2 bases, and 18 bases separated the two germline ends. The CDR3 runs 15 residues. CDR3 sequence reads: CAWTVGLTRTYEQYF. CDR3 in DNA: TGTGCCTGGACCGTTGGACTCACTCGGACCTACGAGCAGTACTTC.

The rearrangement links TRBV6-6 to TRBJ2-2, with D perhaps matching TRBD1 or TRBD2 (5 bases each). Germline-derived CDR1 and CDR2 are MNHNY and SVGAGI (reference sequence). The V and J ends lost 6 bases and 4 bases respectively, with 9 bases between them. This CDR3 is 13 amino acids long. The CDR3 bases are TGTGCCAGCAGCCGGGACGGCACCGGGGAGCTGTTTTTT. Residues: CASSRDGTGELFF.

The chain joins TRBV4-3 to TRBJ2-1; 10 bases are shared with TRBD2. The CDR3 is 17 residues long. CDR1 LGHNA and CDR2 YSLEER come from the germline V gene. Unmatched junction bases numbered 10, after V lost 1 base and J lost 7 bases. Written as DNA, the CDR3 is TGCGCCAGCAGCCAAGTCTCCCACTCTAGCGGGAGAAATGAGCAGTTCTTC. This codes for CASSQVSHSSGRNEQFF.

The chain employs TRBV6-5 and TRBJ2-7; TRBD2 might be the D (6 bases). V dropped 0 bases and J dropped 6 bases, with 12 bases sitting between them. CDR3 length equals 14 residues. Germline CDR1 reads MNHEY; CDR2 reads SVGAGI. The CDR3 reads CASSYSSPRGEQYF. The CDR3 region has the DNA TGTGCCAGCAGTTACTCGAGCCCGCGGGGCGAGCAGTACTTC.

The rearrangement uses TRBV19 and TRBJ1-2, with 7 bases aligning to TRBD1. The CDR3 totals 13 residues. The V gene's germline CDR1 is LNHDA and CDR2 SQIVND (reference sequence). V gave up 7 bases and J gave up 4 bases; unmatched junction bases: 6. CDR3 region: CASTLDRSYGYTF. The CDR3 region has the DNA TGTGCCAGTACCCTGGACAGGAGCTATGGCTACACCTTC.

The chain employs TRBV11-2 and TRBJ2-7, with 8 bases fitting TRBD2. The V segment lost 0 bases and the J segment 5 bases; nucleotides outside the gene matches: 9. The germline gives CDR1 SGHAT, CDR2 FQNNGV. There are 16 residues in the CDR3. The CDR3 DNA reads TGTGCCAGCAGCTTAGATAGCAGCGGGAGTAGAAACGAGCAGTACTTC. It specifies CASSLDSSGSRNEQYF.

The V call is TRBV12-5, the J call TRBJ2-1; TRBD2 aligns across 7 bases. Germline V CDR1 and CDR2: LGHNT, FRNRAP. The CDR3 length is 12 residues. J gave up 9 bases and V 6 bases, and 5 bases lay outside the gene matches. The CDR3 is CASGRREGEQFF. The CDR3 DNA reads TGTGCTAGTGGCCGCAGGGAGGGTGAGCAGTTCTTC.

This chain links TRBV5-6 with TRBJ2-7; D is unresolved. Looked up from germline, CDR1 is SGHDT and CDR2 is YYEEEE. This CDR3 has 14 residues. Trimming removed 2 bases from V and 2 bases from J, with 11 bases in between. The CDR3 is CASSFLGRTYEQYF. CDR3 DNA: TGTGCCAGCAGCTTTTTAGGCCGGACCTACGAGCAGTACTTC.

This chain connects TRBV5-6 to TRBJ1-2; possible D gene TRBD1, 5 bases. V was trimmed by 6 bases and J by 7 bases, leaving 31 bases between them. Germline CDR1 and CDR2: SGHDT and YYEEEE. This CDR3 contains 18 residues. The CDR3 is CASNLNLILGAPPTGYTF. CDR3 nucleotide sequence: TGTGCCAGCAACCTAAACCTCATTCTTGGGGCGCCCCCAACTGGCTACACCTTC. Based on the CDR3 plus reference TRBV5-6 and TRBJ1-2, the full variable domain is DAGVTQSPTHLIKTRGQQVTLRCSPKSGHDTVSWYQQALGQGPQFIFQYYEEEERQRGNFPDRFSGHQFPNYSSELNVNALLLGDSALYLCASNLNLILGAPPTGYTFGSGTRLTVV.

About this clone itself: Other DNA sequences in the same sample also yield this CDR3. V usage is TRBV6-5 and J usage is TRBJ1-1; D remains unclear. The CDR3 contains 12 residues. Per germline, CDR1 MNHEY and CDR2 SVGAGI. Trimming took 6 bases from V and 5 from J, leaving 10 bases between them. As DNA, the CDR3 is TGTGCCAGCAGCCCGGGTGGGACTGAAGCTTTCTTT. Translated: CASSPGGTEAFF.

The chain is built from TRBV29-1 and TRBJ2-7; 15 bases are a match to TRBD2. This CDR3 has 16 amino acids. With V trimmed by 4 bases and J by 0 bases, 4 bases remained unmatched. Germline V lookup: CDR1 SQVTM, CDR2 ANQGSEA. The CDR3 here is CSVGGTSGGSSYEQYF. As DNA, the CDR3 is TGCAGCGTTGGTGGGACTAGCGGGGGGAGCTCCTACGAGCAGTACTTC.

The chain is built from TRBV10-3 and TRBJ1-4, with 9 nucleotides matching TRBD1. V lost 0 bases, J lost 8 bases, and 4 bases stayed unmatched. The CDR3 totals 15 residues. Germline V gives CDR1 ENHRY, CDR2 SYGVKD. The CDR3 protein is CAISESGTGKEKLFF. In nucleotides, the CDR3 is TGTGCCATCAGTGAGTCAGGGACAGGGAAGGAAAAACTGTTTTTT.

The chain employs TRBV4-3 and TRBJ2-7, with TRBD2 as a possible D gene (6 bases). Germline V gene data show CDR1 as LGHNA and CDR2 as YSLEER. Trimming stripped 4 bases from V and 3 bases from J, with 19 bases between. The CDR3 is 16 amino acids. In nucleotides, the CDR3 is TGCGCCAGCAGCCCCGAATATTCCTCGCGGGACTACGAGCAGTACTTC. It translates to CASSPEYSSRDYEQYF.

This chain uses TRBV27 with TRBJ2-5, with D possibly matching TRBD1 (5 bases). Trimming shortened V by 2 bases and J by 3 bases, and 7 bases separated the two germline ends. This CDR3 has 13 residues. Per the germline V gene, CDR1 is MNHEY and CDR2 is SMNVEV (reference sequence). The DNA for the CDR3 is TGTGCCAGCAGTTTAAAGGGGAAAGAGACCCAGTACTTC. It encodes CASSLKGKETQYF.

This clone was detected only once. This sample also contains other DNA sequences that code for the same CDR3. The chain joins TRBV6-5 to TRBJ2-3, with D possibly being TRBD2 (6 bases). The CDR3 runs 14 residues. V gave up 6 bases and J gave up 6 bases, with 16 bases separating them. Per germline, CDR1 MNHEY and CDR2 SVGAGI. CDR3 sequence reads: CASSSLGGTDTQYF. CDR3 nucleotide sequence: TGTGCCAGCAGCTCGCTGGGCGGGACGGATACGCAGTATTTT.

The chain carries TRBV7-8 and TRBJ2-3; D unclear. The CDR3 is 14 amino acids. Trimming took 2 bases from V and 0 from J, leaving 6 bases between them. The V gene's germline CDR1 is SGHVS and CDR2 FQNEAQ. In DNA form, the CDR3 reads TGTGCCAGCAGCTTAAGACTGAGCACAGATACGCAGTATTTT. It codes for CASSLRLSTDTQYF.

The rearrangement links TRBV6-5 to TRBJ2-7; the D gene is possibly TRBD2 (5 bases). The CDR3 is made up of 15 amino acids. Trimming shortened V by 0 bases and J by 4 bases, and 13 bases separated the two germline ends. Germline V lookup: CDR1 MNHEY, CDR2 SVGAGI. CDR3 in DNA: TGTGCCAGCAGTTACTCGAGGGATGGCCCTTACGAGCAGTACTTC. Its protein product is CASSYSRDGPYEQYF.

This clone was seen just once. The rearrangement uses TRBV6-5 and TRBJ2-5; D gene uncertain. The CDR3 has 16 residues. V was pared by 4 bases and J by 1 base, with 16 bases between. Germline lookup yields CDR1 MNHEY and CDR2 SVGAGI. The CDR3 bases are TGTGCCAGCAGTTTAGGTCCCGGCGCCGGCCAAGAGACCCAGTACTTC. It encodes CASSLGPGAGQETQYF.

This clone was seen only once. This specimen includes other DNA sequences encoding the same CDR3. CDR3 amino acids: CASRVQGYEQYF. CDR3 bases: TGTGCCAGCAGAGTACAGGGGTACGAGCAGTACTTC. This rearrangement joins TRBV2 to TRBJ2-7, with 7 nucleotides matching TRBD1. The CDR3 is made up of 12 amino acids. The junction had 3 bases not matched to a gene; V was cut back by 6 bases and J by 4 bases. From germline, CDR1 is SNHLY and CDR2 FYNNEI.

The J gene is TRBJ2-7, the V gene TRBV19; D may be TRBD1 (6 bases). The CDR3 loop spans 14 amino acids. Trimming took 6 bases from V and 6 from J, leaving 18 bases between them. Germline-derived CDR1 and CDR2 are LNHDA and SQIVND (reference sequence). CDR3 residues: CASRSRDTSAEQYF. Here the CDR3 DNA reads TGTGCCAGTAGGAGCCGGGACACCTCCGCCGAGCAGTACTTC.

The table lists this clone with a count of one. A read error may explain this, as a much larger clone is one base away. CDR3: CASSSEETQYF. CDR3 sequence (DNA): TGCGCCAGCAGCTCCGAAGAGACCCAGTACTTC. V usage is TRBV4-1 and J usage is TRBJ2-5; D unclear. Germline lookup yields CDR1 MGHRA and CDR2 YSYEKL. V was clipped by 5 bases and J by 3 bases, with 4 bases between them. The CDR3 has 11 residues.